These 8 T cell receptor beta chains came from one sample sequenced in a study of blood T cell repertoires in COVID-19. The method was immunoSEQ multiplex PCR; TCRdb's version includes in-frame clones alone and lacks a portion of them. The table lists under 300,000 clones, 80% to 90% of them singletons. Input material: PBMCs or T cells enriched from blood (not recorded which). These TCRs come from a woman younger than 35 who had recovered from COVID-19.

The V gene is TRBV6-5, the J gene TRBJ2-7; unclear D gene. CDR1 is MNHEY, CDR2 SVGAGI, per germline. V was shortened by 6 bases and J by 1 base, with 13 bases between the two germline ends. The CDR3 spans 14 residues. As DNA, the CDR3 is TGTGCCAGCAGCAGAACAGTTCGATCCTACGAGCAGTACTTC. Its translation is CASSRTVRSYEQYF.

This rearrangement joins TRBV27 to TRBJ1-2; 10 bases match TRBD1. CDR3 length equals 17 residues. J lost 8 bases, V lost 10 bases, and 22 bases had no gene match. Germline V CDR1 and CDR2: MNHEY, SMNVEV (reference sequence). CDR3 sequence reads: CATVRFGTGDPSGGYTF. CDR3 coding DNA: TGTGCCACCGTCCGATTCGGGACAGGGGATCCCTCTGGCGGCTACACCTTC.

The V call is TRBV11-2, the J call TRBJ1-1, with D unresolved. Germline V lookup: CDR1 SGHAT, CDR2 FQNNGV. CDR3 size: 13 residues. Trimming removed 1 base at V and 6 bases at J, with 9 bases between. The DNA of the CDR3 is TGTGCCAGCAGCTTAGTACTTGAGCCTGAAGCTTTCTTT. It yields the protein CASSLVLEPEAFF.

The gene calls are TRBV21-1 and TRBJ1-2; TRBD1 reflects the table's D call only, with no check against the DNA. TRBV21-1 is assigned pseudogene status. This CDR3 spans 15 amino acids. CDR3 region: CASSTRDRGLYGYTF. As DNA, the CDR3 is TGTGCCAGCAGCACACGGGACAGGGGGCTTTATGGCTACACCTTC.

Turning to this clone: A read error may produce the germline difference seen at one junction end. The chain has TRBV5-6 and TRBJ1-2; D might be TRBD1 (5 bases). The CDR3 runs 13 residues. Germline values: CDR1 SGHDT, CDR2 YYEEEE. The CDR3 nucleotides read TGTGCCAGCCGCTTCCGGGGGAGCTATGGCTACACCTTC. It is translated as CASRFRGSYGYTF.

The CDR3 DNA follows: TGTGCCAGCAGCTTAGGGGGACAGGAGAAGTTGGGCTACACCTTC. Its translation: CASSLGGQEKLGYTF. The gene calls are TRBV7-9 and TRBJ1-2; 8 bases map to TRBD1. This CDR3 is 15 amino acids long. The germline CDR1 and CDR2 sequences are SEHNR and FQNEAQ (reference sequence). J gave up 8 bases and V 1 base, and 9 bases lay outside the gene matches. Supplemented by reference TRBV7-9 and TRBJ1-2, the full variable domain reads DTGVSQNPRHKITKRGQNVTFRCDPISEHNRLYWYRQTLGQGPEFLTYFQNEAQLEKSRLLSDRFSAERPKGSFSTLEIQRTEQGDSAMYLCASSLGGQEKLGYTFGSGTRLTVV.

The rearrangement links TRBV27 to TRBJ2-7; 7 nucleotides line up with TRBD2. Germline CDR1 MNHEY, CDR2 SMNVEV (reference sequence). The CDR3 consists of 15 residues. Trimming at V came to 6 bases and at J to 2 bases, leaving 10 bases not matched to a gene. The CDR3 nucleotides read TGTGCCAGCAGCACCAGCGGGGTAGGCGCCTACGAGCAGTACTTC. It specifies CASSTSGVGAYEQYF.

The rearrangement joins TRBV4-1 to TRBJ2-5, with no clear D. Germline V gives CDR1 MGHRA, CDR2 YSYEKL. The CDR3 length is 16 residues. V was pared by 0 bases and J by 1 base, with 12 bases between. The CDR3 reads CASSQDPAVSQETQYF. In nucleotides, the CDR3 is TGCGCCAGCAGCCAAGATCCGGCGGTCAGCCAAGAGACCCAGTACTTC.